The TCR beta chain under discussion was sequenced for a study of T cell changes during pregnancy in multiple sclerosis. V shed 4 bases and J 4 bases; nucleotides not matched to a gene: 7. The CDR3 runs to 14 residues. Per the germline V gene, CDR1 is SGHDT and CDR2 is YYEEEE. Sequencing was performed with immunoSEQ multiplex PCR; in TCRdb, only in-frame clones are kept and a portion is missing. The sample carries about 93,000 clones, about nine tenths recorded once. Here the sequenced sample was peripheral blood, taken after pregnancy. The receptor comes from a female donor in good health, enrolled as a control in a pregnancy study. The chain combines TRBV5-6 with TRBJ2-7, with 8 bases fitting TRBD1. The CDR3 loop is CASSLRQGLYEQYF. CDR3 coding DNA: TGTGCCAGCAGCCTGCGACAGGGGTTATACGAGCAGTACTTC.